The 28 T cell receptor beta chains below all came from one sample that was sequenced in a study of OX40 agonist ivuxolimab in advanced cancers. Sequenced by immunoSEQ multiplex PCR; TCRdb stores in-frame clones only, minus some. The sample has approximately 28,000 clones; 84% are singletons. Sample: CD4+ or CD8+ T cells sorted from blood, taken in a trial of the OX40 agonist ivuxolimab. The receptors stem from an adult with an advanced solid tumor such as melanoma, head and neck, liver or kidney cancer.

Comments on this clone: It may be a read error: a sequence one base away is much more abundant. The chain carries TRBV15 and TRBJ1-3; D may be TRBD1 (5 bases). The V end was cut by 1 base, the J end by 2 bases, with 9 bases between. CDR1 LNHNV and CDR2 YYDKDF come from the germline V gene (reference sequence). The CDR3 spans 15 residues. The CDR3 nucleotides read TGTGCCACCAGCAGAGGTGTGGGGGCTGGAAACACCATATATTTT. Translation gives CATSRGVGAGNTIYF.

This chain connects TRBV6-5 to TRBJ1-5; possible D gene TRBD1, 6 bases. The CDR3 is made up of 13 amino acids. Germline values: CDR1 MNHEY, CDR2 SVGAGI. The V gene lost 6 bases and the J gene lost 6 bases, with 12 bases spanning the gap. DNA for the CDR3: TGTGCCAGCAGAAAGCAGGGGAGTCAGCCCCAGCATTTT. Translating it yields CASRKQGSQPQHF.

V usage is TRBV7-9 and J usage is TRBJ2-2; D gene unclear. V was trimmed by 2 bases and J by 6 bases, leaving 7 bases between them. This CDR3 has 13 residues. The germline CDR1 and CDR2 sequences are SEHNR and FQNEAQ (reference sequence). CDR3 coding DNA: TGTGCCAGCAGCTTAATAGACTCCGGGGAGCTGTTTTTT. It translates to CASSLIDSGELFF.

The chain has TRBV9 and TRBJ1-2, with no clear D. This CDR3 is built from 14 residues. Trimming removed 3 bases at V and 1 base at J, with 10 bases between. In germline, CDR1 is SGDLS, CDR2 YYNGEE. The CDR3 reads CASSALGSNYGYTF. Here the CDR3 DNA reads TGTGCCAGCAGCGCCCTTGGCAGTAACTATGGCTACACCTTC.

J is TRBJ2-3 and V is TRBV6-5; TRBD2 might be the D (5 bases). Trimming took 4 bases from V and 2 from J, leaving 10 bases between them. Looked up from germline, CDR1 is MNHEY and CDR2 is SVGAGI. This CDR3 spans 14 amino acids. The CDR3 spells CASSLGGYTDTQYF. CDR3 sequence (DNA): TGTGCCAGCAGTTTAGGAGGATACACAGATACGCAGTATTTT.

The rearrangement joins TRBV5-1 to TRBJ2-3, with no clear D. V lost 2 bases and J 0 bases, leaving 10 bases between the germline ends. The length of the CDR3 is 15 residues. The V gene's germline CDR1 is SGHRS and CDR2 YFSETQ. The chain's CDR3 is CASSFYPESTDTQYF. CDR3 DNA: TGCGCCAGCAGCTTTTACCCCGAAAGCACAGATACGCAGTATTTT.

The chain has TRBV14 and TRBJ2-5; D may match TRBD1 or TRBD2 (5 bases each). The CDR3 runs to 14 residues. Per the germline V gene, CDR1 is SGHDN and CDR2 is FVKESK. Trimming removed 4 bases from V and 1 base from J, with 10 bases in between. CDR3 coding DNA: TGTGCCAGCAGCCGGGACCGTGCCCAAGAGACCCAGTACTTC. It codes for CASSRDRAQETQYF.

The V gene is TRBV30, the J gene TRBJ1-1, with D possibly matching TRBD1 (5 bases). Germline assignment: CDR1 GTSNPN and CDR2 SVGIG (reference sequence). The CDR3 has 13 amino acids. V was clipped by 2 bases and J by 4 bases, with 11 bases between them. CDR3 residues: CAWSRGRGTEAFF. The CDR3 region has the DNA TGTGCCTGGAGTCGGGGGAGGGGCACTGAAGCTTTCTTT.

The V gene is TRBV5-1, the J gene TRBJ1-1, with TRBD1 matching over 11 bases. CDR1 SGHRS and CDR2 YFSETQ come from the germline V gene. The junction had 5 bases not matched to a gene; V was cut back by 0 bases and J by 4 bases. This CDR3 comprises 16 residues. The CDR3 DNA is TGCGCCAGCAGCTTGGGGACAGGGGGCGTTGGCACTGAAGCTTTCTTT. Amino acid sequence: CASSLGTGGVGTEAFF.

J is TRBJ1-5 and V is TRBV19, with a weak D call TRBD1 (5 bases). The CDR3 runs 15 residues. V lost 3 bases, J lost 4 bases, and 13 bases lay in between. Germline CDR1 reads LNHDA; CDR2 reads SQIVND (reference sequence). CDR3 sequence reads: CASSIGWDPNQPQHF. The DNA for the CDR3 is TGTGCCAGTAGTATCGGGTGGGACCCAAATCAGCCCCAGCATTTT.

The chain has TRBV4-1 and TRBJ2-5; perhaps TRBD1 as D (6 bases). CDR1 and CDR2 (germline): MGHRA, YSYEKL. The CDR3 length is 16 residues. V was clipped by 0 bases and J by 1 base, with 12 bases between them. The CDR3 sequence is CASSQELMDSQETQYF. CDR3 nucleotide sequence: TGCGCCAGCAGCCAAGAATTGATGGACAGCCAAGAGACCCAGTACTTC.

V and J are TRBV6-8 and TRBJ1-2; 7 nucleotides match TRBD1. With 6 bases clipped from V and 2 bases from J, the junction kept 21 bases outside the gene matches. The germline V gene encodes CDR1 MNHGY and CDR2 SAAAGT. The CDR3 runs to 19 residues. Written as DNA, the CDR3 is TGTGCCAGCAGCCTTCTCCCCCCACCGGACAGGTGGGGAAACTATGGCTACACCTTC. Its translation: CASSLLPPPDRWGNYGYTF.

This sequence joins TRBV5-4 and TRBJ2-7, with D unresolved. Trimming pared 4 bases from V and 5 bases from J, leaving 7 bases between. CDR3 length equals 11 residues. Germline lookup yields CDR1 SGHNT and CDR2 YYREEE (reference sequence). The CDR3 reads CASSDWNEQYF. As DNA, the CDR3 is TGTGCCAGCAGCGATTGGAACGAGCAGTACTTC.

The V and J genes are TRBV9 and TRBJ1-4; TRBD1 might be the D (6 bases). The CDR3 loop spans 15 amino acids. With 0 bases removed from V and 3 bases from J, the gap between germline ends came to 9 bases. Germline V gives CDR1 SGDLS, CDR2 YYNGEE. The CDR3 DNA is TGTGCCAGCAGCGTAGCAGGGGCAGCTAATGAAAAACTGTTTTTT. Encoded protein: CASSVAGAANEKLFF. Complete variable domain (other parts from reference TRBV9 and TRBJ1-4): DSGVTQTPKHLITATGQRVTLRCSPRSGDLSVYWYQQSLDQGLQFLIQYYNGEERAKGNILERFSAQQFPDLHSELNLSSLELGDSALYFCASSVAGAANEKLFFGSGTQLSVL.

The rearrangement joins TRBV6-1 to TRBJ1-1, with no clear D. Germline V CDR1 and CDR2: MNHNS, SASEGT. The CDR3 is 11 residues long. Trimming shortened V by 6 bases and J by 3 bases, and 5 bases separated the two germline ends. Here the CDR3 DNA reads TGTGCCAGCAGCTTTTACACTGAAGCTTTCTTT. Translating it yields CASSFYTEAFF.

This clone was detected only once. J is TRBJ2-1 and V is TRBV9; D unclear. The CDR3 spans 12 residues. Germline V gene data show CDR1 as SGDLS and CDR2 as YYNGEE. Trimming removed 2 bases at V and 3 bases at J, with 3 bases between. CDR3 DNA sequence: TGTGCCAGCAGCGTGGACTACAATGAGCAGTTCTTC. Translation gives CASSVDYNEQFF.

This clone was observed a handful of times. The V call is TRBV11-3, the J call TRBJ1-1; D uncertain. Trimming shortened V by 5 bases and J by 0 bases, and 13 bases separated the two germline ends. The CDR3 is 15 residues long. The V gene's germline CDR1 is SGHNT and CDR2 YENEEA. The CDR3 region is CASSVTEGVNTEAFF. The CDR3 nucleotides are TGTGCCAGCAGCGTTACAGAGGGCGTGAACACTGAAGCTTTCTTT.

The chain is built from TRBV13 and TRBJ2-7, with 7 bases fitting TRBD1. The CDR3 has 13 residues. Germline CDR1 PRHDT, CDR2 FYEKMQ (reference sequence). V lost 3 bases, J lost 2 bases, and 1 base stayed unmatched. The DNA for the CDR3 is TGTGCCAGCAGCTTGGGACAGACCTACGAGCAGTACTTC. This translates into CASSLGQTYEQYF.

CDR3 sequence: CASSHGDSYEQYF. The DNA of the CDR3 is TGTGCCAGCAGTCACGGGGACTCTTACGAGCAGTACTTC. This chain uses TRBV27 with TRBJ2-7; D perhaps matches TRBD2 (6 bases). Germline V gene lookup returns CDR1 MNHEY and CDR2 SMNVEV (reference sequence). This CDR3 contains 13 residues. V lost 5 bases to trimming and J lost 4 bases, with 12 bases between them.

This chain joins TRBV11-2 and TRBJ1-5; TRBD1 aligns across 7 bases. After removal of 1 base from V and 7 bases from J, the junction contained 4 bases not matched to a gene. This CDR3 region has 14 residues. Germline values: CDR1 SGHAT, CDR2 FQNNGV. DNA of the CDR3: TGTGCCAGCAGCTTAGGAGGGGGCAGCCAGCCCCAGCATTTT. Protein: CASSLGGGSQPQHF.

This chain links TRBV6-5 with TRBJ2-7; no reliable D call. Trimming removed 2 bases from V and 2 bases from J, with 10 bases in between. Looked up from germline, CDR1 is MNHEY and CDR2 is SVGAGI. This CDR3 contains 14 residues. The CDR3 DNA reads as TGTGCCAGCAGTTACGCCCCCTCGGCCTACGAGCAGTACTTC. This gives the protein CASSYAPSAYEQYF.

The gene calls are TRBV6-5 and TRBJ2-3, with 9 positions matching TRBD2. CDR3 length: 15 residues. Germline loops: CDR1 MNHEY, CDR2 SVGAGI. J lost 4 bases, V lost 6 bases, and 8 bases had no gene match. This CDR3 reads CASSLREGRADTQYF. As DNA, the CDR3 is TGTGCCAGCAGCCTGCGGGAGGGCAGGGCAGATACGCAGTATTTT.

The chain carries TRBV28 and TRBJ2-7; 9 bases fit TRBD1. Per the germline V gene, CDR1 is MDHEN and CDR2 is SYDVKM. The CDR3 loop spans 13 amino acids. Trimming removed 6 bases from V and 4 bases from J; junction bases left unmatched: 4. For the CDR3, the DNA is TGTGCCAGCAGGCAACAGGGGGCATACGAGCAGTACTTC. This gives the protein CASRQQGAYEQYF. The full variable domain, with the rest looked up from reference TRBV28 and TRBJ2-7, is DVKVTQSSRYLVKRTGEKVFLECVQDMDHENMFWYRQDPGLGLRLIYFSYDVKMKEKGDIPEGYSVSREKKERFSLILESASTNQTSMYLCASRQQGAYEQYFGPGTRLTVT.

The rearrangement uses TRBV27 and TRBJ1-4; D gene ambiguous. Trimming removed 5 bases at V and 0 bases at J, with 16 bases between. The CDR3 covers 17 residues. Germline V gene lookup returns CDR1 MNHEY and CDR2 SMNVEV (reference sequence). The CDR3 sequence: CASSPPLSDSTNEKLFF. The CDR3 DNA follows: TGTGCCAGCAGTCCACCCCTCTCCGATTCAACTAATGAAAAACTGTTTTTT.

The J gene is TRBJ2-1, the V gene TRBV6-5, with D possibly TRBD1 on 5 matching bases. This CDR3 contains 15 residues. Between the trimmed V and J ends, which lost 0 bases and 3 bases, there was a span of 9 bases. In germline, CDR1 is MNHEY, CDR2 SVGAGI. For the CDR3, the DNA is TGTGCCAGCAGTTACTCAACGACAGTCTACAATGAGCAGTTCTTC. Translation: CASSYSTTVYNEQFF.

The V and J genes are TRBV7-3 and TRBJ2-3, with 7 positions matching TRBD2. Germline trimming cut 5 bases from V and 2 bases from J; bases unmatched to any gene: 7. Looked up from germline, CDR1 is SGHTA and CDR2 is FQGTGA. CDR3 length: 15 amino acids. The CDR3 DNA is TGTGCCAGCAGCCCAACCGGGACTACCACAGATACGCAGTATTTT. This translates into CASSPTGTTTDTQYF. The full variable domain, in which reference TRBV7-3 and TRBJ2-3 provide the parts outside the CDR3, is GAGVSQTPSNKVTEKGKYVELRCDPISGHTALYWYRQSLGQGPEFLIYFQGTGAADDSGLPNDRFFAVRPEGSVSTLKIQRTERGDSAVYLCASSPTGTTTDTQYFGPGTRLTVL.

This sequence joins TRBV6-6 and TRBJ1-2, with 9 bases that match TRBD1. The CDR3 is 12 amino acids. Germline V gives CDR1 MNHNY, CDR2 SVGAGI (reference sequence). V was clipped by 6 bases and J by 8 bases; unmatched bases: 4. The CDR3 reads CASSWDRDGYTF. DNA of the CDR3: TGTGCCAGCAGCTGGGACAGGGACGGCTACACCTTC.

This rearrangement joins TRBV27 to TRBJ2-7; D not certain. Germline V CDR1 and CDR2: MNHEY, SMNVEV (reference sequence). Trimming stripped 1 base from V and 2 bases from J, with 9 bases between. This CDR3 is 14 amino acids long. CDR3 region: CASSLFGTAYEQYF. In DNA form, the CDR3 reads TGTGCCAGCAGTTTATTTGGCACAGCCTACGAGCAGTACTTC.